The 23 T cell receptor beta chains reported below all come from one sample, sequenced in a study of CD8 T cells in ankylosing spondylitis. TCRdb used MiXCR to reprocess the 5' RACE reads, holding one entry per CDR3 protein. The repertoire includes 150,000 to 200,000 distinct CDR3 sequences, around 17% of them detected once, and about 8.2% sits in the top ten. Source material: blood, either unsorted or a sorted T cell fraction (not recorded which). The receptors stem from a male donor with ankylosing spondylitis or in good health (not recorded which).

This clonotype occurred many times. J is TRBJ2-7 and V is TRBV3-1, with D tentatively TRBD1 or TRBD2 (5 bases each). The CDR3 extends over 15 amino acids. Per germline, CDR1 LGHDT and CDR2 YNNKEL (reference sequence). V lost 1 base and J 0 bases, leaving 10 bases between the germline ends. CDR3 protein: CASSQAPGSSYEQYF. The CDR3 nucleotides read TGTGCCAGCAGCCAAGCGCCAGGGAGCTCCTACGAGCAGTACTTC.

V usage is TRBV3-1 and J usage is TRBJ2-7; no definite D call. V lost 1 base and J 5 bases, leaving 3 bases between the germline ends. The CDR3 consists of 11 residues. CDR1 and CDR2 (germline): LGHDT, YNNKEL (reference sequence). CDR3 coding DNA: TGTGCCAGCAGCCAAGGGCACGAGCAGTACTTC. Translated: CASSQGHEQYF.

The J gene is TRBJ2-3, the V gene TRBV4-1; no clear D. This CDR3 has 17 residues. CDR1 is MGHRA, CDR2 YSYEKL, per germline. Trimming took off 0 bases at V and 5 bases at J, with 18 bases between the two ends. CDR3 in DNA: TGCGCCAGCAGCCAAGATCCAGGCTTTATGGTGGGAGATACGCAGTATTTT. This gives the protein CASSQDPGFMVGDTQYF.

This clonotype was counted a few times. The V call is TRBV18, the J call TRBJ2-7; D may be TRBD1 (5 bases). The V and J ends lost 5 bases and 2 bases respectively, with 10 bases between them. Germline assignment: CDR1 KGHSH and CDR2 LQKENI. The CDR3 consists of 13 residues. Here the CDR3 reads CASSASGTYEQYF. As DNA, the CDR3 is TGTGCCAGCTCAGCTTCAGGGACCTACGAGCAGTACTTC.

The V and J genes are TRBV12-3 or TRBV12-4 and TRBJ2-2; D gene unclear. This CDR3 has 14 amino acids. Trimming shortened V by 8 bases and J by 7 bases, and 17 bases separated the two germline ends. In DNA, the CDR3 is TGTGCCAGCGTAGGGCTATTCGGTGGCGGGGAGCTGTTTTTT. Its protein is CASVGLFGGGELFF.

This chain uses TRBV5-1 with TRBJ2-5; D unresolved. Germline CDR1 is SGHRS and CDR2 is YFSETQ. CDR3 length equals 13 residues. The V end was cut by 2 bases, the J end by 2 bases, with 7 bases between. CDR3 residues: CASSFLGQETQYF. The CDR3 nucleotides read TGCGCCAGCAGCTTTCTAGGACAAGAGACCCAGTACTTC.

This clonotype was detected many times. CDR3 sequence (DNA): TGTGCCAGCAGTCGCTCGGGACGAACATACAATGAGCAGTTCTTC. This translates into CASSRSGRTYNEQFF. This chain connects TRBV6-5 to TRBJ2-1; possibly TRBD1 or TRBD2 for D (5 bases each). The V gene lost 5 bases and the J gene lost 4 bases, with 15 bases spanning the gap. Germline-derived CDR1 and CDR2 are MNHEY and SVGAGI. This CDR3 contains 15 residues.

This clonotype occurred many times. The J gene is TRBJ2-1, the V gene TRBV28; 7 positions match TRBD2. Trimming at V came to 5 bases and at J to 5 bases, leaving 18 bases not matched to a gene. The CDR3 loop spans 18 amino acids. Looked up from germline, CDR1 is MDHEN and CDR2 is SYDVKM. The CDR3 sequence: CASSPFRVSLADNNEQFF. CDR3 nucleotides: TGTGCCAGCAGTCCCTTCCGTGTCTCCCTAGCGGACAACAATGAGCAGTTCTTC. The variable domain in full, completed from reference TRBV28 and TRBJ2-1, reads DVKVTQSSRYLVKRTGEKVFLECVQDMDHENMFWYRQDPGLGLRLIYFSYDVKMKEKGDIPEGYSVSREKKERFSLILESASTNQTSMYLCASSPFRVSLADNNEQFFGPGTRLTVL.

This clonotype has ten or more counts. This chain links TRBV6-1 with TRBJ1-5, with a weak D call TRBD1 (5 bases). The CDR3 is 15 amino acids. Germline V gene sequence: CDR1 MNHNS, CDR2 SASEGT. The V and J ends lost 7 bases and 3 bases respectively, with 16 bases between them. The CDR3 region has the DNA TGTGCCAGCACGAGACAGTACGAGAACAATCAGCCCCAGCATTTT. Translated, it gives CASTRQYENNQPQHF.

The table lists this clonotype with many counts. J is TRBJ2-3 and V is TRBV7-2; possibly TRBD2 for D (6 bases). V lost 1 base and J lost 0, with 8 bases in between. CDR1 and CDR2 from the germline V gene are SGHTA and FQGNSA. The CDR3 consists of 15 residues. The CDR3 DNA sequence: TGTGCCAGCAGCTTAGGCGGGACTAGCACAGATACGCAGTATTTT. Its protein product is CASSLGGTSTDTQYF.

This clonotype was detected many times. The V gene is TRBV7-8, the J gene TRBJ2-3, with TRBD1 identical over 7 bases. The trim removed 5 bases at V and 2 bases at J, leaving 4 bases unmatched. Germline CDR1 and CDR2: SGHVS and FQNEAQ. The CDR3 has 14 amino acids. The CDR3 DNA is TGTGCCAGCAGCCCTGGGACAGCCACAGATACGCAGTATTTT. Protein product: CASSPGTATDTQYF.

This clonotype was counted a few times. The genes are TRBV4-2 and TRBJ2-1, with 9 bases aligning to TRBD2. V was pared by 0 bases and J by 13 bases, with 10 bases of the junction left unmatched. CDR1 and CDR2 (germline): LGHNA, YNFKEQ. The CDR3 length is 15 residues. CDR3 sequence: CASSQEAGGPKAQFF. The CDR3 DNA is TGTGCCAGCAGCCAAGAGGCGGGAGGGCCTAAAGCCCAGTTCTTC.

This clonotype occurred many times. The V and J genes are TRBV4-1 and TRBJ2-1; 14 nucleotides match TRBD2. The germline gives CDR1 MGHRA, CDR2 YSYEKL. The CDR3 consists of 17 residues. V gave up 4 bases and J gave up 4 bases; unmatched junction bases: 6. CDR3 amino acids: CASSRGTSGSLYNEQFF. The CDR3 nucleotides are TGCGCCAGCAGCCGCGGGACTAGCGGGAGTCTATACAATGAGCAGTTCTTC.

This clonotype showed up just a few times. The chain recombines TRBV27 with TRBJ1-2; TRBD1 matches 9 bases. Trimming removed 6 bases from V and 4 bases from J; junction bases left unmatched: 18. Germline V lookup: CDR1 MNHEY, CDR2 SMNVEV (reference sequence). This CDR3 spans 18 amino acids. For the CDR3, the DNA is TGTGCCAGCAGCCGTCCTATAAAACAACAGGGGGCCCTCTATGGCTACACCTTC. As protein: CASSRPIKQQGALYGYTF.

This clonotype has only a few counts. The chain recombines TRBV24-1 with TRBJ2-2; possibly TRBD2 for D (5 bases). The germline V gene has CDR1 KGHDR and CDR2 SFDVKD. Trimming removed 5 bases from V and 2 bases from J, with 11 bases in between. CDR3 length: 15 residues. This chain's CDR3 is CATSVVSGNTGELFF. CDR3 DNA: TGTGCCACCAGTGTAGTAAGCGGTAACACCGGGGAGCTGTTTTTT.

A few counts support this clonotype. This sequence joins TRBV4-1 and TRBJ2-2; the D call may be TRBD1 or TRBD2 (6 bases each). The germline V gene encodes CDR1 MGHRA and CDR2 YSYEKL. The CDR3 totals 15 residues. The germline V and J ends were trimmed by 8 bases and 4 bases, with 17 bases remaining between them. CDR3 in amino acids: CASRGYQGSTGELFF. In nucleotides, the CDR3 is TGCGCCAGCCGGGGGTACCAGGGGAGCACCGGGGAGCTGTTTTTT.

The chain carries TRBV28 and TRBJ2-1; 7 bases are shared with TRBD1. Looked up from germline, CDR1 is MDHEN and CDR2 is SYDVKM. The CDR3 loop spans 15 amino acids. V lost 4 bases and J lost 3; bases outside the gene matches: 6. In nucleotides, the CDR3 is TGTGCCAGCAGTTCTCAGGGGGTAGGCTACAATGAGCAGTTCTTC. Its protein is CASSSQGVGYNEQFF.

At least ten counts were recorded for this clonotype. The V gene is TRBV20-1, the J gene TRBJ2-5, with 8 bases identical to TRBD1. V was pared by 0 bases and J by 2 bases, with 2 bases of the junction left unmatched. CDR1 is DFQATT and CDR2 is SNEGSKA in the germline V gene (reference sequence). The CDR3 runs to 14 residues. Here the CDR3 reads CSARDTGGQETQYF. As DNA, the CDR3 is TGCAGTGCTAGAGACACAGGGGGACAAGAGACCCAGTACTTC.

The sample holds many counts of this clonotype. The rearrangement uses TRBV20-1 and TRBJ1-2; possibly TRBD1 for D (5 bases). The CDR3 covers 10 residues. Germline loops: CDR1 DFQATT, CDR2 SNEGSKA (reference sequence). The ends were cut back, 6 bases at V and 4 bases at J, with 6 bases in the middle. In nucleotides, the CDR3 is TGCAGTGCGGGGACCTATGGCTACACCTTC. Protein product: CSAGTYGYTF.

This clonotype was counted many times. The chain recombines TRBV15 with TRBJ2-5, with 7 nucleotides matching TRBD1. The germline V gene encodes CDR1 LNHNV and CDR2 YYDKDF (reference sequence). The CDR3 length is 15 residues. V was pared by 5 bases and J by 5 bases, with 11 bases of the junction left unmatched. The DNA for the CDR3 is TGTGCCACCAGCTTACAAGGGGGCAGGAGGGAGACCCAGTACTTC. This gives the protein CATSLQGGRRETQYF.

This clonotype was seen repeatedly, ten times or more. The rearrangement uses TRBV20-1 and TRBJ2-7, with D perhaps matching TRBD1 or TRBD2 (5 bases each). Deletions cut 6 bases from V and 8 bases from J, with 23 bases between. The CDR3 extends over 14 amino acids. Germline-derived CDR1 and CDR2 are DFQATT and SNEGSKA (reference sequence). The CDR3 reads CSASKPGTPLQQYF. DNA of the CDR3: TGCAGTGCGTCAAAACCAGGGACCCCCCTCCAGCAGTACTTC.

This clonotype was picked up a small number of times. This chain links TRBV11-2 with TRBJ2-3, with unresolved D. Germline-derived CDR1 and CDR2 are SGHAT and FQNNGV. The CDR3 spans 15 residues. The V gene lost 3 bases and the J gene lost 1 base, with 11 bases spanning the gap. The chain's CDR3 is CASSFRAPRTDTQYF. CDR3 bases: TGTGCCAGCAGCTTCCGGGCGCCCCGCACAGATACGCAGTATTTT.

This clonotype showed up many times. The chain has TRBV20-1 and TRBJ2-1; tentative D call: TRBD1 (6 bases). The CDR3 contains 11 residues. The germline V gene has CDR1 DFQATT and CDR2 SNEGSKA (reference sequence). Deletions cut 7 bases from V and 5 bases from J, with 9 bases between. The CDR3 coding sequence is TGCAGTGTAGAGGGGGACAATGAGCAGTTCTTC. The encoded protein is CSVEGDNEQFF.